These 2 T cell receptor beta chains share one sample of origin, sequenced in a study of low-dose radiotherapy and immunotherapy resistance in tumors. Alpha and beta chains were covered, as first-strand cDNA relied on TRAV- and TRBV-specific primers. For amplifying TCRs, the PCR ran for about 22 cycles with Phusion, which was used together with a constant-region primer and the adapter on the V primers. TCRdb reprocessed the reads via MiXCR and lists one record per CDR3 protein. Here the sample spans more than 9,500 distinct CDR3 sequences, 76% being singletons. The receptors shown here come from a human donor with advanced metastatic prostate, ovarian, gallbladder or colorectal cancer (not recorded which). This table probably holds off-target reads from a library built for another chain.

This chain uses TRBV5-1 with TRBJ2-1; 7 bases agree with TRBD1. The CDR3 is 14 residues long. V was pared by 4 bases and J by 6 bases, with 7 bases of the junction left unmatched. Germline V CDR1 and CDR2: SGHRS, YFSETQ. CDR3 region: CASSLGQLINEQFF. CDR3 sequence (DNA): TGCGCCAGCAGCCTGGGACAGCTCATCAATGAGCAGTTCTTC.

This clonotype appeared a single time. The CDR3 reads CASSYGRGTYYEQYF. CDR3 nucleotide sequence: TGTGCCAGCAGTTACGGGCGGGGCACTTACTACGAGCAGTACTTC. This chain links TRBV6-1 with TRBJ2-7, with D maybe TRBD2 (6 bases). Per the germline V gene, CDR1 is MNHNS and CDR2 is SASEGT. The CDR3 runs 15 residues. V lost 5 bases, J lost 3 bases, and 17 bases lay in between.